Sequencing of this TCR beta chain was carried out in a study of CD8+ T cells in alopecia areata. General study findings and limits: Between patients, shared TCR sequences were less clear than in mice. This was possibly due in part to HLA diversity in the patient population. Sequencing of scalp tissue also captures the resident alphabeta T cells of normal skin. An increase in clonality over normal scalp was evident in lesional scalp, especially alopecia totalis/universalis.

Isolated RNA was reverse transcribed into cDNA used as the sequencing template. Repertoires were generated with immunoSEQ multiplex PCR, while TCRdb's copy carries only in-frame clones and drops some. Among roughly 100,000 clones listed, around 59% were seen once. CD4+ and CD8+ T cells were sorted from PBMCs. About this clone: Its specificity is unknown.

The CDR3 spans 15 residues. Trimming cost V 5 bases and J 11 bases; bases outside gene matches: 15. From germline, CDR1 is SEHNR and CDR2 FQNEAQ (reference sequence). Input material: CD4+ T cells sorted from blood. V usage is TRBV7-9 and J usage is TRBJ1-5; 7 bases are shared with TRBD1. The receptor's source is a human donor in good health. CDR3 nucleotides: TGTGCCAGCAGCCCGACGGGAGGGGGCCCTTACGCCCAGCATTTT. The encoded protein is CASSPTGGGPYAQHF.